The clone carrying this T cell receptor (beta chain) was detected once. The CDR3 totals 16 residues. The germline V gene encodes CDR1 LNHDA and CDR2 SQIVND (reference sequence). The V gene lost 3 bases and the J gene lost 5 bases, with 19 bases spanning the gap. Sequenced by immunoSEQ multiplex PCR; TCRdb stores in-frame clones only, minus some. The sample shows roughly 200,000 clones, roughly 76% of them seen only once. This sample is part of a study of blood T cell repertoires in COVID-19. Turning to the study itself: Nucleic acid was either cDNA or gDNA, and it came from T cells, B-cell-depleted T cells, or PBMCs.

The receptor was isolated from a woman between 35 and 50 years old with COVID-19, enrolled during active disease. The V and J genes are TRBV19 and TRBJ1-2; D gene ambiguous. Sequenced input: peripheral blood. The CDR3 loop reads CASSISVSQRLYGYTF. The CDR3 DNA follows: TGTGCCAGTAGTATTAGCGTCAGCCAGAGACTTTATGGCTACACCTTC.